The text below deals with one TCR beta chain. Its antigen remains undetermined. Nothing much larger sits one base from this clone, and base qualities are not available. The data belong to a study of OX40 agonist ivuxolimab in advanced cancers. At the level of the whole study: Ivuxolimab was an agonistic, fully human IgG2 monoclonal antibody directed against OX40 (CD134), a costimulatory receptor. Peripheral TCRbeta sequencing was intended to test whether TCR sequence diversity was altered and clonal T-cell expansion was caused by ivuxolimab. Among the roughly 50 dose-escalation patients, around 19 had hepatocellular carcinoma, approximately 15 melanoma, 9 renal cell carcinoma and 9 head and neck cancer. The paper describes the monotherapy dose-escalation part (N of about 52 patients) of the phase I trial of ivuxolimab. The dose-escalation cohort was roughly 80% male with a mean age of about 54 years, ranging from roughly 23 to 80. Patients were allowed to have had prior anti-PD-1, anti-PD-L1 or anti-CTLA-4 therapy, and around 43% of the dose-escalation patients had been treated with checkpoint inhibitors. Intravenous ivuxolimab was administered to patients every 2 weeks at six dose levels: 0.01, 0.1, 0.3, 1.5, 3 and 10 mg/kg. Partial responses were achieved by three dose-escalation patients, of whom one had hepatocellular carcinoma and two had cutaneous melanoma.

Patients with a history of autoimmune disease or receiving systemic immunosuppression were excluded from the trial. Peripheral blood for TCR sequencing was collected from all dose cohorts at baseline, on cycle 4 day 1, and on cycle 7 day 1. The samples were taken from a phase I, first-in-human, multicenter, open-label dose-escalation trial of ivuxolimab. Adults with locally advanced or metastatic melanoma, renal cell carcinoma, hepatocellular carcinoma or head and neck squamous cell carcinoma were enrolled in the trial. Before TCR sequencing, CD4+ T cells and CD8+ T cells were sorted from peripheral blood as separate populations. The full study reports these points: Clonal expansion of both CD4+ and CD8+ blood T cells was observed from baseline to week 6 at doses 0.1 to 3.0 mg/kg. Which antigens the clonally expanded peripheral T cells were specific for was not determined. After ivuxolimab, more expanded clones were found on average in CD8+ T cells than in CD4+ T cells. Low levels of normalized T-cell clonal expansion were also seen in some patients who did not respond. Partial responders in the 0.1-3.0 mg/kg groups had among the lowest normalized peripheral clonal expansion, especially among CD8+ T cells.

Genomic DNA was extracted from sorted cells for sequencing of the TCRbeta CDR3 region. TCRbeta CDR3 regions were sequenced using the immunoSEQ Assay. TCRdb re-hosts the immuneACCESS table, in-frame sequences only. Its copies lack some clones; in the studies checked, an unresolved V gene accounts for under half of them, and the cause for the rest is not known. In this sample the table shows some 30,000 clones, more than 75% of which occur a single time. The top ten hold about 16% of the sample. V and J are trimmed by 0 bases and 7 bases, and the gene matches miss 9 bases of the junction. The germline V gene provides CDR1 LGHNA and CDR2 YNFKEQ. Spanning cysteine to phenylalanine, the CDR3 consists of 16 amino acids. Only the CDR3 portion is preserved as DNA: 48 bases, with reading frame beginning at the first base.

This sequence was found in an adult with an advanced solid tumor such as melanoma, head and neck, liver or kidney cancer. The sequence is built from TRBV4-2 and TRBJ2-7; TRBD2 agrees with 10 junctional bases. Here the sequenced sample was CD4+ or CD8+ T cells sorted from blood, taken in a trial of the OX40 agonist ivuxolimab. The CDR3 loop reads CASSQETAGGPGEQYF. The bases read TGTGCCAGCAGCCAAGAGACAGCGGGAGGGCCTGGAGAGCAGTACTTC.